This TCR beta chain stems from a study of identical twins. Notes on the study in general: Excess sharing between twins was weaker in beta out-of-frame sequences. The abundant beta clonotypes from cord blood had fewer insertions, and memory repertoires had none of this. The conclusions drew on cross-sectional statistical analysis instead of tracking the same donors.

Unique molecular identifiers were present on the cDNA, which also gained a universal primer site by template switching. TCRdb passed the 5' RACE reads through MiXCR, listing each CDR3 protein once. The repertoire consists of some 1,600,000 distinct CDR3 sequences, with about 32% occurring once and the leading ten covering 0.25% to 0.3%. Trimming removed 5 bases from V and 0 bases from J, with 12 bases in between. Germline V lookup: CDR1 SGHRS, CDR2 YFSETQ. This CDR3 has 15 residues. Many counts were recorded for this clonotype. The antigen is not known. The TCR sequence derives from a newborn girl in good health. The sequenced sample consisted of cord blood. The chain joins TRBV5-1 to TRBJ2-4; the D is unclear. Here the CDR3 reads CASSPAALAKNIQYF. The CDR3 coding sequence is TGCGCCAGCAGTCCGGCAGCACTAGCCAAAAACATTCAGTACTTC.